The clone carrying this T cell receptor beta chain was counted only a few times. Its matching antigen is unknown. Noted time point: newly diagnosed GD, antithyroid drugs for less than 3 months. The TCR library was prepared using RNA isolated from PBMCs. In building TCR beta libraries, iRepertoire HTBI primers were used together with Arm-PCR of CDR3 regions. As originally analysed: Spanning all samples, the identified segments comprised 60 to 70 TRBV and fewer than 15 TRBJ. TCRdb called the multiplex PCR reads again in MiXCR, with one record for every CDR3 protein. TCRdb assigned the V and J calls; the authors' analysis was not used. The sample includes a few hundred thousand distinct CDR3 sequences, around 16% seen only once; the top ten take 7.8%. This record belongs to a study of regulatory T cells in long-lasting Graves disease. General observations from the study: Having only a small sample size may have limited accuracy.

CDR1 is MGHDK and CDR2 is SYGVNS in the germline V gene. The CDR3 runs to 14 residues. V was pared by 3 bases and J by 7 bases, with 4 bases of the junction left unmatched. These records were also assigned to another study, of T cells in Graves' hyperthyroidism and ophthalmopathy.

This receptor was taken from a woman in her 40s with Graves disease. The material was peripheral blood mononuclear cells (PBMCs), obtained at new diagnosis, from a patient treated with antithyroid drugs. V is TRBV25-1 and J is TRBJ2-1; 9 bases match TRBD2. CDR3 nucleotides: TGTGCCAGCAGTGAGAGGACTAGCGTAAATGAGCAGTTCTTC. Its translation is CASSERTSVNEQFF. Supplemented by reference TRBV25-1 and TRBJ2-1, the full variable domain reads EADIYQTPRYLVIGTGKKITLECSQTMGHDKMYWYQQDPGMELHLIHYSYGVNSTEKGDLSSESTVSRIRTEHFPLTLESARPSHTSQYLCASSERTSVNEQFFGPGTRLTVL.